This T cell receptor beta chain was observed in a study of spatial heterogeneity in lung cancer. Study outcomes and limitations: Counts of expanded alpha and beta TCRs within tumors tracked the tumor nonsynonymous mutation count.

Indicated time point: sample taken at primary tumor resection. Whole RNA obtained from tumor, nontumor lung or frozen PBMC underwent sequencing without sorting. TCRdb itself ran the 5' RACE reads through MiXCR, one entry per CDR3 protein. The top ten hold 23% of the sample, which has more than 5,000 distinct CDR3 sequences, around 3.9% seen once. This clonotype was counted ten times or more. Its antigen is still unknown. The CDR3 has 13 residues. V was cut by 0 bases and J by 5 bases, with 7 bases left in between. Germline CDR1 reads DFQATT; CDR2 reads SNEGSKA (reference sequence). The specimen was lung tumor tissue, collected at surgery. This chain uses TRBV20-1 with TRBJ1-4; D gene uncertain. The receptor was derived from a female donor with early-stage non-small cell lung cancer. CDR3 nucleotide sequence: TGCAGTGCTAGAGAGGCTGTCAATGAAAAACTGTTTTTT. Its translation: CSAREAVNEKLFF.